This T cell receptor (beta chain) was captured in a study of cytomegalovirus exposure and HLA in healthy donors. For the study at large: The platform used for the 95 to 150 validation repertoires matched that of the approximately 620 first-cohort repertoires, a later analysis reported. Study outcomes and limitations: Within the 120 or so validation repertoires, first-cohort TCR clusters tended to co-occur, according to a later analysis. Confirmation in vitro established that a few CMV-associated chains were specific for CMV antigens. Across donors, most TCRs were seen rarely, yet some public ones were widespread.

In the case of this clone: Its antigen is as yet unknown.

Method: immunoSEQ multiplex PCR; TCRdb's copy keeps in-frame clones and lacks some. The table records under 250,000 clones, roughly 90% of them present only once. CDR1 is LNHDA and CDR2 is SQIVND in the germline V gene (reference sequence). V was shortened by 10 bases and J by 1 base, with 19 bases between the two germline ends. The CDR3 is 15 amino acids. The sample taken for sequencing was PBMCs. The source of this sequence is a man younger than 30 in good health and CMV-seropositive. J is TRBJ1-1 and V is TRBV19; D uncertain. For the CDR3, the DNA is TGTGCCACCAGCCCCGTGGCCTCGGGGAACACTGAAGCTTTCTTT. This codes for CATSPVASGNTEAFF.